The next 8 T cell receptor beta chains were all read from a single sample in a study of technical replicates of blood from four donors. TCRdb keeps only in-frame clones here, not all; method: immunoSEQ multiplex PCR. This table has 75,000 to 100,000 clones, over 90% appearing once. Sequenced: T cells isolated from PBMCs. These receptors were taken from a human donor in good health.

The chain is built from TRBV12-2 and TRBJ2-1; no DNA check was done on the table's D call, TRBD2. TRBV12-2 is recorded as a pseudogene. The CDR3 runs to 14 residues. The CDR3 protein is CASRFLFLRLEQFF. CDR3 in DNA: TGTGCAAGTCGCTTCTTATTCCTGAGGCTTGAGCAGTTCTTC.

The gene calls are TRBV7-9 and TRBJ1-2; D ambiguous. CDR1 SEHNR and CDR2 FQNEAQ come from the germline V gene (reference sequence). This CDR3 comprises 13 residues. Trimming pared 5 bases from V and 6 bases from J, leaving 13 bases between. The CDR3 region is CASSLTDGHGYTF. As DNA, the CDR3 is TGTGCCAGCAGCCTAACAGATGGGCATGGCTACACCTTC.

V and J are TRBV6-5 and TRBJ1-2; 11 bases are a match to TRBD1. V was pared by 5 bases and J by 5 bases, with 1 base of the junction left unmatched. Germline values: CDR1 MNHEY, CDR2 SVGAGI. The CDR3 has 13 residues. CDR3 nucleotide sequence: TGTGCCAGCAGTGGGACAGGGGGATATGGCTACACCTTC. Protein product: CASSGTGGYGYTF.

This chain links TRBV2 with TRBJ1-3, with D possibly being TRBD1 (5 bases). The CDR3 is 13 residues long. Trimming cost V 5 bases and J 3 bases, with 8 bases left between them. CDR1 SNHLY and CDR2 FYNNEI come from the germline V gene. CDR3 amino acids: CASSPGNGNTIYF. The CDR3 DNA sequence: TGTGCCAGCAGTCCAGGGAATGGAAACACCATATATTTT.

The chain links TRBV4-1 to TRBJ2-7; D is unclear. Germline V gene sequence: CDR1 MGHRA, CDR2 YSYEKL. The CDR3 has 16 amino acids. V dropped 0 bases and J dropped 0 bases, with 12 bases sitting between them. CDR3: CASSQDHPLSSYEQYF. CDR3 bases: TGCGCCAGCAGCCAAGATCACCCTCTCAGCTCCTACGAGCAGTACTTC.

The chain joins TRBV13 to TRBJ1-1; D uncertain. V shed 3 bases and J shed 3 bases, with 5 bases lying between them. The CDR3 contains 12 residues. Germline V lookup: CDR1 PRHDT, CDR2 FYEKMQ (reference sequence). The CDR3 protein is CASSFPDTEAFF. CDR3 DNA sequence: TGTGCCAGCAGCTTCCCAGACACTGAAGCTTTCTTT.

This sequence joins TRBV28 and TRBJ1-2; TRBD1 matches 10 bases. This CDR3 is 14 amino acids long. Germline V lookup: CDR1 MDHEN, CDR2 SYDVKM. With V trimmed by 6 bases and J by 8 bases, 9 bases remained unmatched. CDR3: CASSPGTGADGYTF. The CDR3 DNA follows: TGTGCCAGCAGCCCCGGGACAGGGGCTGACGGCTACACCTTC.

A remark on this clone: The junction shows a germline mismatch at one end, possibly a read error. This sequence joins TRBV7-7 and TRBJ2-5; a possible D gene is TRBD1 (5 bases). Germline loops: CDR1 SSHAT, CDR2 FNYEAQ (reference sequence). The CDR3 loop spans 17 amino acids. For the CDR3, the DNA is TGTGCTAGCAGCTCCTTTACAGGAATTACTATCTCGGAGACCCAGTACTTC. This sequence encodes CASSSFTGITISETQYF.